The following is a T cell receptor beta chain sequence with its context. The assay was immunoSEQ multiplex PCR, and TCRdb's table has in-frame clones only and misses some. The sample yields about 54,000 clones, nearly 96% seen once. The CDR3 has 13 amino acids. The V gene lost 3 bases and the J gene lost 3 bases, with 8 bases spanning the gap. CDR1 is MGHDK and CDR2 is SYGVNS in the germline V gene. This entry is derived from a study of control samples from healthy donors and cancer patients. Material for sequencing was blood. The clonotype comes from a woman in her 30s in good health. V and J are TRBV25-1 and TRBJ2-5; possibly TRBD1 or TRBD2 for D (5 bases each). The CDR3 bases are TGTGCCAGCAGTGACTTGGGGGAAGAGACCCAGTACTTC. Protein: CASSDLGEETQYF.